This T cell receptor beta chain was recorded in a study of blood T cell repertoires in COVID-19. As processed by the authors: Amplification of reference gene primers provided the estimated nucleated cell counts. Generated by immunoSEQ multiplex PCR, the TCRdb table keeps only in-frame clones and is missing some. Clonal size and the V and J genes are those of that table, whereas D and trimming came from the DNA. Of around 250,000 clones in the sample, about 90% were seen once. While infection was still active, Seattle patients were enrolled and then followed longitudinally. The source material was peripheral blood. The receptor's source is a woman aged 55-70 years with COVID-19, enrolled during active disease.

As DNA, the CDR3 is TGTGCCAGCAGCCAGGAAGGGACAGGCATTAATCAGCCCCAGCATTTT. Protein product: CASSQEGTGINQPQHF. This chain connects TRBV3-1 (or the pseudogene TRBV3-2) to TRBJ1-5; 8 bases are shared with TRBD1. CDR3 length equals 16 residues. The V gene's germline CDR1 is LGHDT and CDR2 YNNKEL (reference sequence). The J segment lost 4 bases and the V segment lost 3 bases, leaving 8 bases of the junction unmatched.